The rows below give T cell receptor beta chains drawn from one sample of a study of memory B cells and T cells in multiple sclerosis. Antigens of these TCRs are unknown. The repertoire was sequenced with immunoSEQ multiplex PCR; TCRdb's copy has only in-frame clones and lacks some. The data contain 46,000 or so clones, almost 85% of them seen just once; the ten biggest clones take up roughly 1%. The sample consisted of PBMCs from blood kept in culture. These receptors all stem from a human donor with multiple sclerosis. CDR3s include the opening cysteine and the closing phenylalanine or tryptophan. Each record gives: clone size, V gene, J gene, D gene, CDR3 DNA, CDR3 protein. D genes are given only for firm matches. The size of a clone is reported for some rows only, either as once, few or many, or as a class for expanded clones.

clone size: NA
V gene: TRBV6-1
J gene: TRBJ2-5
D gene: NA
CDR3 DNA: TGTGCCAGCAGTGATGGGCGGGAGACCCAGTACTTC
CDR3 protein: CASSDGRETQYF

clone size: NA
V gene: TRBV27
J gene: TRBJ1-4
D gene: TRBD1
CDR3 DNA: TGTGCCAGCAGGGGAGGCGGGACAGCGGATGAAAAACTGTTTTTT
CDR3 protein: CASRGGGTADEKLFF

clone size: once
V gene: TRBV18
J gene: TRBJ1-5
D gene: TRBD1
CDR3 DNA: TGTGCCAGCTCACCGACAGGGGGCAATCAGCCCCAGCATTTT
CDR3 protein: CASSPTGGNQPQHF

clone size: medium-sized
V gene: TRBV10-2
J gene: TRBJ1-6
D gene: NA
CDR3 DNA: TGCGCCAGCAGACCAGGTGGGGCCGAGGGTAATTCACCCCTCCACTTT
CDR3 protein: CASRPGGAEGNSPLHF

clone size: NA
V gene: TRBV30
J gene: TRBJ2-7
D gene: TRBD2
CDR3 DNA: TGTGCCTGGAGTCGGCGGGGGGTGGAGCAGTACTTC
CDR3 protein: CAWSRRGVEQYF

clone size: NA
V gene: TRBV4-2
J gene: TRBJ2-3
D gene: NA
CDR3 DNA: TGTGCCAGCAGCCAAACGGGGGTTCATACGCAGTATTTT
CDR3 protein: CASSQTGVHTQYF

clone size: once
V gene: TRBV18
J gene: TRBJ1-5
D gene: NA
CDR3 DNA: TGTGCCAGCTCACCAAGGGAAGGGAGCAATCAGCCCCAGCATTTT
CDR3 protein: CASSPREGSNQPQHF

clone size: NA
V gene: TRBV4-1
J gene: TRBJ1-2
D gene: TRBD1
CDR3 DNA: TGCGCCAGCAGCCCCACAGGGGGCTCTAACTATGGCTACACCTTC
CDR3 protein: CASSPTGGSNYGYTF

clone size: NA
V gene: TRBV7-9
J gene: TRBJ2-4
D gene: TRBD2
CDR3 DNA: TGTGCCCGACCTGGACTAGCGGGTATAGCCAAAAACATTCAGTACTTC
CDR3 protein: CARPGLAGIAKNIQYF

clone size: NA
V gene: TRBV29-1
J gene: TRBJ1-3
D gene: NA
CDR3 DNA: TGCAGCGTAGTAGACACTATCTCTGGAAACACCATATATTTT
CDR3 protein: CSVVDTISGNTIYF

clone size: NA
V gene: TRBV9
J gene: TRBJ1-6
D gene: TRBD1
CDR3 DNA: TGTGCCAGCAGCCCTACAGGGGCTTCACCCCTCCACTTT
CDR3 protein: CASSPTGASPLHF

clone size: NA
V gene: TRBV2
J gene: TRBJ1-6
D gene: NA
CDR3 DNA: TGTGCCAGCAGTGAAGTAGGGAGCCTGAACATCGATAATTCACCCCTCCACTTT
CDR3 protein: CASSEVGSLNIDNSPLHF

clone size: NA
V gene: TRBV19
J gene: TRBJ2-7
D gene: TRBD1
CDR3 DNA: TGTGCCAGTAGCCGGGACAGAGACTACGAGCAGTACTTC
CDR3 protein: CASSRDRDYEQYF

clone size: NA
V gene: TRBV11-2
J gene: TRBJ2-1
D gene: TRBD2
CDR3 DNA: TGTGCCAGCAGCCTTGGGACTAGCGGGGGCAATGAGCAGTTCTTC
CDR3 protein: CASSLGTSGGNEQFF

clone size: NA
V gene: TRBV7-2
J gene: TRBJ2-7
D gene: TRBD1
CDR3 DNA: TGTGCCAGCAGCGACGACAGGGGATCCTACGAGCAGTACTTC
CDR3 protein: CASSDDRGSYEQYF

clone size: NA
V gene: TRBV6-4
J gene: TRBJ2-5
D gene: NA
CDR3 DNA: TGTGCCAGCAGGGCTATGCAGGGGCCACTATTACAAGAGACCCAGTACTTC
CDR3 protein: CASRAMQGPLLQETQYF

clone size: NA
V gene: TRBV27
J gene: TRBJ2-1
D gene: NA
CDR3 DNA: TGTGCCAGCAGTTTAGGGGGCTCCTACAATGAGCAGTTCTTC
CDR3 protein: CASSLGGSYNEQFF

clone size: few
V gene: TRBV7-9
J gene: TRBJ2-7
D gene: TRBD1
CDR3 DNA: TGTGCCAGCAGCCCCCGGAGACAGGGAATCTACGAGCAGTACTTC
CDR3 protein: CASSPRRQGIYEQYF

clone size: NA
V gene: TRBV5-8
J gene: TRBJ1-3
D gene: NA
CDR3 DNA: TGTGCCAGCAGCTTGCGTCAGAGGAAAGGAAACACCATATATTTT
CDR3 protein: CASSLRQRKGNTIYF

clone size: NA
V gene: TRBV5-1
J gene: TRBJ1-4
D gene: NA
CDR3 DNA: TGCGCCAGCAGCTTGAAGGAGCAGGGGAAAGAAAAACTGTTTTTT
CDR3 protein: CASSLKEQGKEKLFF

clone size: NA
V gene: TRBV5-5
J gene: TRBJ1-1
D gene: NA
CDR3 DNA: TGTGCCAGCAGCTTTGGAGCAGAAGCTTTCTTT
CDR3 protein: CASSFGAEAFF

clone size: once
V gene: TRBV7-6
J gene: TRBJ2-7
D gene: NA
CDR3 DNA: TGTGCCAGCAGCTTAGGGTTAACGACCGAGCAGTACTTC
CDR3 protein: CASSLGLTTEQYF

clone size: few
V gene: TRBV18
J gene: TRBJ2-1
D gene: TRBD2
CDR3 DNA: TGTGCCAGCCTAAACTCGGGGGGTGGTGAGCAGTTCTTC
CDR3 protein: CASLNSGGGEQFF

clone size: NA
V gene: TRBV5-1
J gene: TRBJ2-3
D gene: NA
CDR3 DNA: TGCGCCAGCACGGGGAGCGCAGGCGTGCTCACAGATACGCAGTATTTT
CDR3 protein: CASTGSAGVLTDTQYF

clone size: NA
V gene: TRBV6-1
J gene: TRBJ2-7
D gene: TRBD1
CDR3 DNA: TGTGCCAGCAGTCCAACCGGGACAGGGTACGAGCAGTACTTC
CDR3 protein: CASSPTGTGYEQYF

clone size: NA
V gene: TRBV6-5
J gene: TRBJ2-1
D gene: TRBD2
CDR3 DNA: TGTGCCAGCAGTAGCGGGAGCTCCTACAATGAGCAGTTCTTC
CDR3 protein: CASSSGSSYNEQFF

clone size: NA
V gene: TRBV7-6
J gene: TRBJ1-4
D gene: NA
CDR3 DNA: TGTGCCAGCAGCCTCCGGGGCCAGGGACTTGAAAAACTGTTTTTT
CDR3 protein: CASSLRGQGLEKLFF

clone size: NA
V gene: TRBV5-4
J gene: TRBJ1-1
D gene: NA
CDR3 DNA: TGTGCCAGCATGGACAGTTTGAACACTGAAGCTTTCTTT
CDR3 protein: CASMDSLNTEAFF

clone size: NA
V gene: TRBV10-3
J gene: TRBJ1-1
D gene: NA
CDR3 DNA: TGTGCCACCGTGGGCACAGAAAACACTGAAGCTTTCTTT
CDR3 protein: CATVGTENTEAFF

clone size: NA
V gene: TRBV2
J gene: TRBJ2-1
D gene: NA
CDR3 DNA: TGTGCCAGCAGTGAAGATACAGGGTATAGCAATGAGCAGTTCTTC
CDR3 protein: CASSEDTGYSNEQFF

clone size: NA
V gene: TRBV25-1
J gene: TRBJ1-6
D gene: NA
CDR3 DNA: TGTGCCAGCAGTGAATCTAGTACAGGACCAATAATTCCACCCCTCCACTTT
CDR3 protein: CASSESSTGPIIPPLHF

clone size: NA
V gene: TRBV29-1
J gene: TRBJ2-5
D gene: NA
CDR3 DNA: TGCAGCGTTGAACGGGTCCAAGAGACCCAGTACTTC
CDR3 protein: CSVERVQETQYF

clone size: NA
V gene: TRBV25-1
J gene: TRBJ2-5
D gene: NA
CDR3 DNA: TGTGCCAGCAGTGAGGGTCAGGGATTGGAGACCCAGTACTTC
CDR3 protein: CASSEGQGLETQYF

clone size: once
V gene: TRBV5-6
J gene: TRBJ1-6
D gene: TRBD1
CDR3 DNA: TGTGCCAGCAGCTCCAGGACAGGGGGCTTTAATTCACCCCTCCACTTT
CDR3 protein: CASSSRTGGFNSPLHF

clone size: NA
V gene: TRBV6-1
J gene: TRBJ2-1
D gene: NA
CDR3 DNA: TGTGCCACCCCGGGAAGCACTAATGAGCAGTTCTTC
CDR3 protein: CATPGSTNEQFF

clone size: NA
V gene: TRBV18
J gene: TRBJ1-6
D gene: NA
CDR3 DNA: TGTGCCAGCTCACCGATGGGGGGTGAGAATTCACCCCTCCACTTT
CDR3 protein: CASSPMGGENSPLHF

clone size: NA
V gene: TRBV9
J gene: TRBJ2-4
D gene: TRBD1
CDR3 DNA: TGTGCCAGCAGCGTAGGAACAGGGGAACGGTCGCACTTC
CDR3 protein: CASSVGTGERSHF

clone size: few
V gene: TRBV6-5
J gene: TRBJ1-5
D gene: NA
CDR3 DNA: TGTGCCAGCAGCCCCCTTTCTTATAGCAATCAGCCCCAGCATTTT
CDR3 protein: CASSPLSYSNQPQHF

clone size: once
V gene: TRBV7-2
J gene: TRBJ2-5
D gene: NA
CDR3 DNA: TGTGCCAGCAGCTTATCTCTAGTTGGCGCCCAGTACTTC
CDR3 protein: CASSLSLVGAQYF

clone size: NA
V gene: TRBV18
J gene: TRBJ2-1
D gene: NA
CDR3 DNA: TGTGCCAGCTCACCAGCGTCCGATTTCTACAATGAGCAGTTCTTC
CDR3 protein: CASSPASDFYNEQFF

clone size: few
V gene: TRBV5-1
J gene: TRBJ2-1
D gene: TRBD2
CDR3 DNA: TGCGCCAGCAAGCCGACTAGCGGTTACAATGAGCAGTTCTTC
CDR3 protein: CASKPTSGYNEQFF

clone size: NA
V gene: TRBV10-2
J gene: TRBJ1-1
D gene: NA
CDR3 DNA: TGCGCCAGCAGTGAGTCGACCCTGGGGACTGAAGCTTTCTTT
CDR3 protein: CASSESTLGTEAFF

clone size: once
V gene: TRBV19
J gene: TRBJ1-1
D gene: NA
CDR3 DNA: TGTGCCAGTAGTATAGCTGTCAATGAAGCTTTCTTT
CDR3 protein: CASSIAVNEAFF

clone size: NA
V gene: TRBV11-3
J gene: TRBJ1-1
D gene: NA
CDR3 DNA: TGTGCCAGCAGCCCCGACAGTTTTGGAACTGAAGCTTTCTTT
CDR3 protein: CASSPDSFGTEAFF

clone size: NA
V gene: TRBV7-8
J gene: TRBJ2-2
D gene: TRBD1
CDR3 DNA: TGTGCCAGCAGCTCAACCCTCACAGGGACAGGCACCGGGGAGCTGTTTTTT
CDR3 protein: CASSSTLTGTGTGELFF

clone size: once
V gene: TRBV5-4
J gene: TRBJ1-1
D gene: NA
CDR3 DNA: TGTGCCAGCAGCTTTGGGTCGGACACTGAAGCTTTCTTT
CDR3 protein: CASSFGSDTEAFF

clone size: NA
V gene: TRBV5-1
J gene: TRBJ1-1
D gene: NA
CDR3 DNA: TGCGCCAGCACCTTACAGGGTGAAACTGAAGCTTTCTTT
CDR3 protein: CASTLQGETEAFF

clone size: NA
V gene: TRBV5-1
J gene: TRBJ2-7
D gene: TRBD1
CDR3 DNA: TGCGCCAGCAGCAGTCCCGGGACAGGCCGCTACGAGCAGTACTTC
CDR3 protein: CASSSPGTGRYEQYF

clone size: NA
V gene: TRBV30
J gene: TRBJ2-7
D gene: NA
CDR3 DNA: TGTGCCTGGAGTGTACCGGCGGAAACCTACGAGCAGTACTTC
CDR3 protein: CAWSVPAETYEQYF

clone size: NA
V gene: TRBV30
J gene: TRBJ2-7
D gene: NA
CDR3 DNA: TGTGCCTGGAGTGGGGGGGCTATCTCCTACGAGCAGTACTTC
CDR3 protein: CAWSGGAISYEQYF

clone size: NA
V gene: TRBV6-1
J gene: TRBJ2-7
D gene: NA
CDR3 DNA: TGTGCCAGCCCGGGCCGCGGGGCTCCCTACGAGCAGTACTTC
CDR3 protein: CASPGRGAPYEQYF

clone size: NA
V gene: TRBV5-1
J gene: TRBJ1-2
D gene: NA
CDR3 DNA: TGCGCCAGCAGCTTGGATGCCCGCTATGGCTACACCTTC
CDR3 protein: CASSLDARYGYTF

clone size: NA
V gene: TRBV4-1
J gene: TRBJ2-2
D gene: TRBD2
CDR3 DNA: TGCGCCAGCAGCCTAGCGGGGGGGGACACCGGGGAGCTGTTTTTT
CDR3 protein: CASSLAGGDTGELFF

clone size: NA
V gene: TRBV18
J gene: TRBJ1-5
D gene: NA
CDR3 DNA: TGTGCCAGCTCACCCTCCCAGAATCAGCCCCAGCATTTT
CDR3 protein: CASSPSQNQPQHF

clone size: NA
V gene: TRBV15
J gene: TRBJ2-2
D gene: NA
CDR3 DNA: TGTGCCACCAGTCTCAAGACAGGTACTACCGGGGAGCTGTTTTTT
CDR3 protein: CATSLKTGTTGELFF

clone size: few
V gene: TRBV7-2
J gene: TRBJ1-3
D gene: TRBD1
CDR3 DNA: TGTGCCAGCAGCCCTCGACAGGGGGACTCTGGAAACACCATATATTTT
CDR3 protein: CASSPRQGDSGNTIYF

clone size: NA
V gene: TRBV5-5
J gene: TRBJ1-3
D gene: NA
CDR3 DNA: TGTGCCAGCAGCTTCGAGGACATTTACTCTGGAAACACCATATATTTT
CDR3 protein: CASSFEDIYSGNTIYF

clone size: NA
V gene: TRBV19
J gene: TRBJ1-1
D gene: TRBD1
CDR3 DNA: TGTGCCAGTAGTAGGACAGGGGGCTACACTGAAGCTTTCTTT
CDR3 protein: CASSRTGGYTEAFF

clone size: NA
V gene: TRBV2
J gene: TRBJ1-3
D gene: NA
CDR3 DNA: TGTGCCAGCGTGGGAAACACCATATATTTT
CDR3 protein: CASVGNTIYF